This T cell receptor (beta chain) was found in a study of blood T cells in healthy people across ages. V lost 7 bases and J lost 2, with 11 bases in between. This CDR3 is built from 13 residues. Germline V CDR1 and CDR2: SEHNR, FQNEAQ (reference sequence). This clonotype was detected only a few times. Its antigen remains unidentified. Whole-study findings and limits: Unsorted PBMC material precluded a definitive naive versus antigen-experienced comparison. In older individuals, TCR beta diversity per million T cells was lower, falling roughly linearly with age.

Next came a second PCR, run for roughly 6 to 11 cycles, which used a sample-barcoded 5' primer along with a J-beta primer mix. In TCRdb, the 5' RACE reads were re-called with MiXCR into one record per CDR3 protein. This sample has 1,800,000 or so distinct CDR3 sequences, with more than 35% found just once. Caucasian, healthy and from Russia, the donors were aged between about 6 and 90. The clonotype comes from a human donor in good health. Material for sequencing was blood. The chain links TRBV7-9 to TRBJ2-5; tentatively, D is TRBD1 (6 bases). The CDR3 DNA reads as TGTGCCAGCAACCAGGACAGTCAAGAGACCCAGTACTTC. It yields the protein CASNQDSQETQYF.